This T cell receptor (beta chain) was documented in a study of blood T cell repertoires in COVID-19. The CDR3 runs 17 residues. CDR1 and CDR2 (germline): SGHNT, YYREEE (reference sequence). With V trimmed by 0 bases and J by 3 bases, 7 bases remained unmatched. Assay used: immunoSEQ multiplex PCR; TCRdb lists only in-frame clones, some missing. The sample holds a few hundred thousand clones, 82% seen once. Material: peripheral blood. This clonotype originated in a young woman with acute or convalescent COVID-19. The chain carries TRBV5-4 and TRBJ2-7; TRBD2 matches at 12 bases. CDR3 region: CASSLDRTSGTIYEQYF. CDR3 DNA: TGTGCCAGCAGCTTGGATCGGACTAGCGGGACAATCTACGAGCAGTACTTC.